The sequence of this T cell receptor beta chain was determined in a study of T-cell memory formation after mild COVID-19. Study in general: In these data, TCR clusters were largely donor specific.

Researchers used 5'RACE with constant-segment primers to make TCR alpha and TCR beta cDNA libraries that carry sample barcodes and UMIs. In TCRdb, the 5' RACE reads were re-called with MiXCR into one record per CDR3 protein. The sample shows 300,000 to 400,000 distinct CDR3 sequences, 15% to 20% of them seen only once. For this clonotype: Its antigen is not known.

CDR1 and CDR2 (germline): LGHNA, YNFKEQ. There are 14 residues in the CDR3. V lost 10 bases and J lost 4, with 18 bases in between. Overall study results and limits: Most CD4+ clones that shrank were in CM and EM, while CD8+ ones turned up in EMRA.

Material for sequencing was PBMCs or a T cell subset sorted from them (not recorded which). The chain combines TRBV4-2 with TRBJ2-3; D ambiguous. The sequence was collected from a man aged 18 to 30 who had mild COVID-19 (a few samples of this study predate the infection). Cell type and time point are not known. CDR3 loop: CATHGAGLADTQYF. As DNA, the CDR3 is TGTGCCACCCATGGCGCTGGGCTCGCAGATACGCAGTATTTT.